A selection of T cell receptor beta chains follows, all from one sample in a study of blood T cell repertoires in COVID-19. This table comes from immunoSEQ multiplex PCR, and its TCRdb copy is limited to in-frame clones, with some not included. The sample yields about 210,000 clones, around 85% seen once. Material for sequencing was peripheral blood. The receptors stem from a man aged 55-75 years with COVID-19, enrolled during active disease. CDR3s include the opening cysteine and the closing phenylalanine or tryptophan. Fields, in order: D gene, clone size, J gene, V gene, CDR3 DNA, CDR3 protein. A D gene is named only where the DNA matches it firmly. Expanded clones are given a class, and other clones once, few, many or no size at all.

d_call: TRBD1
clone_size: -
j_call: TRBJ1-1
v_call: TRBV7-2
cdr3_nt: TGTGCCAGCAGGACAGGGGCTTCGGCTGAAGCTTTCTTT
cdr3_aa: CASRTGASAEAFF

d_call: -
clone_size: few
j_call: TRBJ1-1
v_call: TRBV5-8
cdr3_nt: TGTGCCAGCAGCTTGCTCTCGTACATCGGGACTGAAGCTTTCTTT
cdr3_aa: CASSLLSYIGTEAFF

d_call: -
clone_size: -
j_call: TRBJ1-2
v_call: TRBV7-8
cdr3_nt: TGTGCCAGCAGCGAAACAGGAGATGGCTACACCTTC
cdr3_aa: CASSETGDGYTF

d_call: TRBD1
clone_size: once
j_call: TRBJ1-2
v_call: TRBV5-6
cdr3_nt: TGTGCCAGCACCTGGGGACAGAACTATGGCTACACCTTC
cdr3_aa: CASTWGQNYGYTF

d_call: TRBD2
clone_size: -
j_call: TRBJ2-3
v_call: TRBV7-7
cdr3_nt: TGTGCCAGCAGCTCCTCAGCGGGAGTCTCCGATACGCAGTATTTT
cdr3_aa: CASSSSAGVSDTQYF

d_call: TRBD1
clone_size: -
j_call: TRBJ2-7
v_call: TRBV5-4
cdr3_nt: TGTGCCAGCAGCCCAGGACAGGGGAGGTCCTACGAGCAGTACTTC
cdr3_aa: CASSPGQGRSYEQYF

d_call: TRBD1
clone_size: -
j_call: TRBJ2-2
v_call: TRBV30
cdr3_nt: TGTGCCTGGAGATTCAGGGGGCGAACCGGGGAGCTGTTTTTT
cdr3_aa: CAWRFRGRTGELFF

d_call: -
clone_size: -
j_call: TRBJ2-2
v_call: TRBV6-6
cdr3_nt: TGTGCCAGCAGTTACTCTGGGAGCACCGGGGAGCTGTTTTTT
cdr3_aa: CASSYSGSTGELFF

d_call: -
clone_size: -
j_call: TRBJ1-5
v_call: TRBV28
cdr3_nt: TGTGCCAGCAAGGTTACGGGTAGCTTGCAGCCCCAGCATTTT
cdr3_aa: CASKVTGSLQPQHF

d_call: TRBD2
clone_size: -
j_call: TRBJ2-7
v_call: TRBV27
cdr3_nt: TGTGCCAGCCGAACTAGGGGGCTAGCGGGGTACGAGCAGTACTTC
cdr3_aa: CASRTRGLAGYEQYF

d_call: TRBD1
clone_size: -
j_call: TRBJ2-1
v_call: TRBV12-5
cdr3_nt: TGTGCTAGTGCCCTAGGGACAGACAATGAGCAGTTCTTC
cdr3_aa: CASALGTDNEQFF

d_call: TRBD1
clone_size: -
j_call: TRBJ1-1
v_call: TRBV2
cdr3_nt: TGTGCCAGCAGTGAATGGGCAGGGGGCGAAGCTTTCTTT
cdr3_aa: CASSEWAGGEAFF

d_call: -
clone_size: -
j_call: TRBJ1-5
v_call: TRBV15
cdr3_nt: TGTGCCACCAGCCCAACGGTGGGCAGGGACAATCAGCCCCAGCATTTT
cdr3_aa: CATSPTVGRDNQPQHF

d_call: -
clone_size: -
j_call: TRBJ2-3
v_call: TRBV10-3
cdr3_nt: TGTGCCATCAGTTCTAATACCAGGGAAACCACAGATACGCAGTATTTT
cdr3_aa: CAISSNTRETTDTQYF

d_call: -
clone_size: -
j_call: TRBJ1-2
v_call: TRBV7-2
cdr3_nt: TGTGCCAGCAGCCCCGGGGTCTATGGCTACACCTTC
cdr3_aa: CASSPGVYGYTF

d_call: -
clone_size: once
j_call: TRBJ2-7
v_call: TRBV4-1
cdr3_nt: TGCGCCAGCAGCCAAGATCAGGGGTCTTTCGACGAGCAGTACTTC
cdr3_aa: CASSQDQGSFDEQYF

d_call: TRBD1
clone_size: -
j_call: TRBJ1-6
v_call: TRBV7-2
cdr3_nt: TGTGCCAGCAGCCTGGGACGAGTCAGGGGGCTTTCGGTATCACCCCTCCACTTT
cdr3_aa: CASSLGRVRGLSVSPLHF

d_call: -
clone_size: -
j_call: TRBJ1-1
v_call: TRBV9
cdr3_nt: TGTGCCAGCAGCTCTGGACACAACACTGAAGCTTTCTTT
cdr3_aa: CASSSGHNTEAFF

d_call: -
clone_size: -
j_call: TRBJ2-3
v_call: TRBV4-1
cdr3_nt: TGCGCCAGCAGCCAAGATCAACAGGGAGGGGCGGATACGCAGTATTTT
cdr3_aa: CASSQDQQGGADTQYF

d_call: TRBD1
clone_size: -
j_call: TRBJ2-7
v_call: TRBV27
cdr3_nt: TGTGCCAGCAGTTCGCTACTCCGGGACAGGGACTACGAGCAGTACTTC
cdr3_aa: CASSSLLRDRDYEQYF

d_call: TRBD1
clone_size: -
j_call: TRBJ1-5
v_call: TRBV12-3/TRBV12-4
cdr3_nt: TGTGCCAGCAGATCCGACAGGGATCAGCCCCAGCATTTT
cdr3_aa: CASRSDRDQPQHF

d_call: -
clone_size: -
j_call: TRBJ1-1
v_call: TRBV15
cdr3_nt: TGTGCCACCAGCAGCATTGGGGGGATGAACACTGAAGCTTTCTTT
cdr3_aa: CATSSIGGMNTEAFF

d_call: TRBD1
clone_size: once
j_call: TRBJ1-5
v_call: TRBV10-1
cdr3_nt: TGCGCCAGCAGTGGACAGGGAAATCAGCCCCAGCATTTT
cdr3_aa: CASSGQGNQPQHF

d_call: TRBD2
clone_size: once
j_call: TRBJ2-7
v_call: TRBV5-1
cdr3_nt: TGCGCCAGCAGCTTGGGGGGGACTAGCATATACGAGCAGTACTTC
cdr3_aa: CASSLGGTSIYEQYF

d_call: TRBD1
clone_size: few
j_call: TRBJ1-2
v_call: TRBV2
cdr3_nt: TGTGCCAGCATTGGACAGGCCGACTATGGCTACACCTTC
cdr3_aa: CASIGQADYGYTF

d_call: TRBD1
clone_size: -
j_call: TRBJ2-3
v_call: TRBV6-2/TRBV6-3
cdr3_nt: TGTGCCAGCAGTGACAGGGTCGATACGCAGTATTTT
cdr3_aa: CASSDRVDTQYF

d_call: -
clone_size: -
j_call: TRBJ1-1
v_call: TRBV5-1
cdr3_nt: TGCGCCAGCAGCTTCCTATCAGGGCAGAACACTGAAGCTTTCTTT
cdr3_aa: CASSFLSGQNTEAFF

d_call: -
clone_size: -
j_call: TRBJ1-1
v_call: TRBV5-5
cdr3_nt: TGTGCCAGCAGCTTGGCAAGGGGAATCCGAAACACTGAAGCTTTCTTT
cdr3_aa: CASSLARGIRNTEAFF

d_call: TRBD2
clone_size: -
j_call: TRBJ2-4
v_call: TRBV7-2
cdr3_nt: TGTGCCAGCAGCCTTGGGGGGGGCAAAAACATTCAGTACTTC
cdr3_aa: CASSLGGGKNIQYF

d_call: -
clone_size: -
j_call: TRBJ1-1
v_call: TRBV5-1
cdr3_nt: TGCGCCAGCAGTTGGGGACAGAACACTGAAGCTTTCTTT
cdr3_aa: CASSWGQNTEAFF